This passage covers 18 T cell receptor beta chains from one sample sequenced in a study of glioma-infiltrating T cells after dendritic cell vaccination. Sequencing used immunoSEQ multiplex PCR; TCRdb keeps in-frame clones, though not all of them. The sample carries some 99,000 clones, roughly 80% recorded once. The time point was: after dendritic cell vaccination, including at tumor progression/relapse. Specimen: blood, collected after dendritic cell vaccination. These receptors all stem from a human donor with glioblastoma.

V gene TRBV5-4 combines with J gene TRBJ2-5; TRBD2 matches 8 bases. CDR3 length: 17 amino acids. Germline V gene lookup returns CDR1 SGHNT and CDR2 YYREEE (reference sequence). Trimming removed 5 bases from V and 5 bases from J; junction bases left unmatched: 17. This chain's CDR3 is CASRGTSPRKTGETQYF. Written as DNA, the CDR3 is TGTGCCAGCAGAGGGACTAGTCCTAGAAAAACGGGGGAGACCCAGTACTTC.

In its sample, this clone was seen once. The chain links TRBV21-1 to TRBJ2-3; the table's D call, TRBD1, has no DNA check behind it. TRBV21-1 is tagged as a pseudogene. The CDR3 is made up of 19 amino acids. Here the CDR3 DNA reads TGTGCCAGCAGCAAAGTCTTCCGGGACAGGGCCCGGGCCACAGATACGCAGTATTTT. It translates to CASSKVFRDRARATDTQYF.

V and J are TRBV6-5 and TRBJ1-1; no clear D gene. Trimming cost V 4 bases and J 1 base, with 7 bases left between them. This CDR3 region has 13 residues. The germline gives CDR1 MNHEY, CDR2 SVGAGI. The chain's CDR3 is CASSLRQNTEAFF. The CDR3 bases are TGTGCCAGCAGTTTGCGACAGAACACTGAAGCTTTCTTT.

V and J are TRBV9 and TRBJ1-1; D is ambiguous. CDR3 size: 13 residues. CDR1 and CDR2 (germline): SGDLS, YYNGEE. Trimming stripped 4 bases from V and 2 bases from J, with 9 bases between. The CDR3 loop is CASSIRGNTEAFF. CDR3 in DNA: TGTGCCAGCAGCATTCGGGGTAACACTGAAGCTTTCTTT.

V usage is TRBV7-9 and J usage is TRBJ2-7; D is possibly TRBD2 (5 bases). Germline V gene lookup returns CDR1 SEHNR and CDR2 FQNEAQ (reference sequence). V was trimmed by 2 bases and J by 5 bases, leaving 16 bases between them. The CDR3 spans 15 residues. The CDR3 loop is CASSLTGMETNEQYF. The CDR3 DNA reads TGTGCCAGCAGCTTAACGGGGATGGAGACGAACGAGCAGTACTTC.

This clone has a handful of counts. The same CDR3 is also encoded by other DNA sequences in this sample. The chain joins TRBV28 to TRBJ1-4; weak D call: TRBD1 (5 bases). This CDR3 contains 14 residues. V lost 6 bases and J 0 bases, leaving 8 bases between the germline ends. CDR1 is MDHEN, CDR2 SYDVKM, per germline. CDR3 sequence reads: CASSQTATNEKLFF. The CDR3 coding sequence is TGTGCCAGCAGCCAGACAGCAACTAATGAAAAACTGTTTTTT. The complete variable domain, with remaining parts taken from reference TRBV28 and TRBJ1-4, reads DVKVTQSSRYLVKRTGEKVFLECVQDMDHENMFWYRQDPGLGLRLIYFSYDVKMKEKGDIPEGYSVSREKKERFSLILESASTNQTSMYLCASSQTATNEKLFFGSGTQLSVL.

This chain links TRBV18 with TRBJ2-2; 10 nucleotides match TRBD2. V trimming: 3 bases; J trimming: 5 bases; junction bases outside the gene matches: 9. CDR1 and CDR2 (germline): KGHSH, LQKENI. This CDR3 has 17 amino acids. The CDR3 here is CASSPQSSGGATGELFF. The CDR3 DNA sequence: TGTGCCAGCTCACCTCAATCCAGCGGGGGGGCTACCGGGGAGCTGTTTTTT. Using reference TRBV18 and TRBJ2-2 for the parts outside the CDR3, the full variable domain is NAGVMQNPRHLVRRRGQEARLRCSPMKGHSHVYWYRQLPEEGLKFMVYLQKENIIDESGMPKERFSAEFPKEGPSILRIQQVVRGDSAAYFCASSPQSSGGATGELFFGEGSRLTVL.

The chain carries TRBV12-5 and TRBJ1-1; 11 bases fit TRBD1. CDR1 is LGHNT, CDR2 FRNRAP, per germline. V lost 1 base, J lost 4 bases, and 14 bases stayed unmatched. The CDR3 totals 19 residues. The CDR3 reads CASGLASPGQGVGVTEAFF. Here the CDR3 DNA reads TGTGCTAGTGGTTTGGCTTCTCCGGGACAGGGGGTCGGGGTCACTGAAGCTTTCTTT.

The V and J genes are TRBV5-1 and TRBJ2-3; 11 nucleotides align to TRBD2. V dropped 7 bases and J dropped 2; count of bases not matched to a gene: 9. The CDR3 consists of 16 residues. The germline V gene encodes CDR1 SGHRS and CDR2 YFSETQ. The CDR3 DNA reads TGCGCCAGCCGCTCCGGGACTAGCGGCCTCACAGATACGCAGTATTTT. Protein: CASRSGTSGLTDTQYF.

The chain has TRBV14 and TRBJ1-1, with TRBD1 identical over 11 bases. Germline values: CDR1 SGHDN, CDR2 FVKESK. This CDR3 region has 15 residues. V gave up 3 bases and J gave up 8 bases; unmatched junction bases: 8. CDR3 in amino acids: CASSQPGQGVSEAFF. DNA for the CDR3: TGTGCCAGCAGCCAGCCGGGACAGGGGGTTTCAGAAGCTTTCTTT.

The V call is TRBV9, the J call TRBJ2-3, with TRBD2 matching 11 bases. Germline trimming cut 2 bases from V and 1 base from J; bases unmatched to any gene: 3. CDR3 length: 16 amino acids. Per the germline V gene, CDR1 is SGDLS and CDR2 is YYNGEE. The CDR3 loop reads CASSVQLAGGTDTQYF. In DNA, the CDR3 is TGTGCCAGCAGCGTCCAACTAGCGGGGGGCACAGATACGCAGTATTTT.

V gene TRBV2 combines with J gene TRBJ1-5; weak D call: TRBD1 (6 bases). This CDR3 is 13 amino acids long. V was pared by 4 bases and J by 5 bases, with 9 bases between. CDR1 and CDR2 (germline): SNHLY, FYNNEI. The CDR3 region has the DNA TGTGCCAGCAGTGTGGCAGGGGATCAGCCCCAGCATTTT. It is translated as CASSVAGDQPQHF.

The chain carries TRBV4-1 and TRBJ2-1; TRBD2 matches 7 bases. Losses at the gene ends were 2 bases for V and 5 bases for J; bases not matched to a gene: 9. The V gene's germline CDR1 is MGHRA and CDR2 YSYEKL. The CDR3 has 16 amino acids. This CDR3 is CASSQSSGSTDNEQFF. CDR3 DNA sequence: TGCGCCAGCAGCCAATCTAGCGGATCCACCGACAATGAGCAGTTCTTC.

This chain uses TRBV5-1 with TRBJ2-5; D is ambiguous. The J call is doubtful: the DNA matches TRBJ2-7 better. This CDR3 spans 13 amino acids. The germline CDR1 and CDR2 sequences are SGHRS and YFSETQ. For the CDR3, the DNA is TGCGCCAGCAGCCAAGTAGGAGCCTACGAGCAGTACTTC. Its protein product is CASSQVGAYEQYF.

The chain is built from TRBV19 and TRBJ1-5; 8 bases line up with TRBD1. The V gene's germline CDR1 is LNHDA and CDR2 SQIVND (reference sequence). The trim removed 3 bases at V and 7 bases at J, leaving 5 bases unmatched. The CDR3 has 14 amino acids. The CDR3 is CASSILTGGQPQHF. Here the CDR3 DNA reads TGTGCCAGTAGTATTCTTACAGGGGGGCAGCCCCAGCATTTT. Complete variable domain (other parts from reference TRBV19 and TRBJ1-5): DGGITQSPKYLFRKEGQNVTLSCEQNLNHDAMYWYRQDPGQGLRLIYYSQIVNDFQKGDIAEGYSVSREKKESFPLTVTSAQKNPTAFYLCASSILTGGQPQHFGDGTRLSIL.

The rearrangement links TRBV10-2 to TRBJ1-2, with a weak D call TRBD1 (5 bases). V was trimmed by 6 bases and J by 14 bases, leaving 16 bases between them. CDR1 is WSHSY and CDR2 is SAAADI in the germline V gene. CDR3 length: 11 amino acids. As DNA, the CDR3 is TGCGCCAGCAGCCCACAGGAAGGGCGTACCTTC. Its translation is CASSPQEGRTF.

This chain joins TRBV30 and TRBJ2-2; 7 bases map to TRBD1. Trimming removed 2 bases from V and 7 bases from J; junction bases left unmatched: 4. Germline V gives CDR1 GTSNPN, CDR2 SVGIG (reference sequence). This CDR3 has 13 amino acids. CDR3 region: CAWSHRGSGELFF. Written as DNA, the CDR3 is TGTGCCTGGAGTCACAGGGGAAGCGGGGAGCTGTTTTTT.

This clone was seen a handful of times. The rearrangement links TRBV28 to TRBJ2-7, with a tentative D call TRBD2 (6 bases). Germline CDR1 is MDHEN and CDR2 is SYDVKM. V was trimmed by 0 bases and J by 5 bases, leaving 14 bases between them. This CDR3 has 15 residues. The CDR3 bases are TGTGCCAGCAGTTTATGGGCAGGGCGGGGCGACGAGCAGTACTTC. It translates to CASSLWAGRGDEQYF.